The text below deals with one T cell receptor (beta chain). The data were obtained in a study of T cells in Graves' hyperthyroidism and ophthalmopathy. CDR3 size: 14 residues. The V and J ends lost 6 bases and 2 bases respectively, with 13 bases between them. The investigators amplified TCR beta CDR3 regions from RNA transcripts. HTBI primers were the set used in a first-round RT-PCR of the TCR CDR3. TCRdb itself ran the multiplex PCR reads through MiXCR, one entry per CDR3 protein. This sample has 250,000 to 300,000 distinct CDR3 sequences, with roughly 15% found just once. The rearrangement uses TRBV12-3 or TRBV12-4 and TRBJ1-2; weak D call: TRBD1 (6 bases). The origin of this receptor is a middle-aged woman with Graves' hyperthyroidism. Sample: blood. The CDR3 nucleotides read TGTGCCAGCAGACGGGGGGGCCTCAACTATGGCTACACCTTC. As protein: CASRRGGLNYGYTF.